The present entry profiles one T cell receptor beta chain with its context. This sample is drawn from a study of blood T cell repertoires in COVID-19. Background on the study: The United States, Italy and Spain provided the acute and convalescent COVID-19 samples.

Trimming removed 4 bases from V and 6 bases from J; junction bases left unmatched: 2. Germline-derived CDR1 and CDR2 are SGHRS and YFSETQ. This CDR3 contains 14 residues. Per the study methods: Estimation of nucleated cell counts relied on the amplification of reference gene primers. The method was immunoSEQ multiplex PCR; TCRdb's version includes in-frame clones alone and lacks a portion of them. Clone size and the V and J calls come from that table; the DNA yielded D and trimming. Of over 85,000 clones in the sample, 80% to 90% were seen once. The specimen was peripheral blood. The chain employs TRBV5-1 and TRBJ2-1; 12 positions match TRBD1. The origin of this receptor is a man in his sixties with acute or convalescent COVID-19. CDR3: CASSLGQGANEQFF. As DNA, the CDR3 is TGCGCCAGCAGCCTGGGACAGGGGGCCAATGAGCAGTTCTTC.